This TCR beta chain emerged from a study of neoadjuvant nivolumab and ipilimumab in lung cancer. This CDR3 contains 13 residues. Per the germline V gene, CDR1 is SGHAT and CDR2 is FQDESV (reference sequence). Trimming took off 2 bases at V and 7 bases at J, with 10 bases between the two ends. The method was immunoSEQ multiplex PCR; TCRdb's version includes in-frame clones alone and lacks a portion of them. The table lists 10,000 to 15,000 clones, 90% to 96% of them singletons. Sample: peripheral blood, taken after neoadjuvant nivolumab, alone or with ipilimumab, at or shortly before surgery. This clonotype was sampled from an adult with non-small cell lung cancer. The chain combines TRBV11-1 with TRBJ2-3, with D perhaps matching TRBD1 (5 bases). DNA for the CDR3: TGTGCCAGCAGCTTAAACAGGCAGCATACGCAGTATTTT. Translation gives CASSLNRQHTQYF.